Below are 5 T cell receptor beta chains sequenced from a single sample in a study of blood T cell repertoires in COVID-19. Clones were read by immunoSEQ multiplex PCR, and TCRdb kept only the in-frame ones, dropping some. This sample has over 100,000 clones, with about 89% found just once. Input material: peripheral blood. The receptors originated from a woman in her 70s with COVID-19, enrolled during active disease.

This clone was seen a single time. This chain connects TRBV7-9 to TRBJ1-6; 7 bases are shared with TRBD1. This CDR3 contains 15 residues. The germline V gene encodes CDR1 SEHNR and CDR2 FQNEAQ (reference sequence). J gave up 6 bases and V 6 bases, and 8 bases lay outside the gene matches. The CDR3 DNA reads TGTGCCAGCAGTCGACAGGGAAGGGGTAATTCACCCCTCCACTTT. Translated: CASSRQGRGNSPLHF. Using reference TRBV7-9 and TRBJ1-6 for the parts outside the CDR3, the full variable domain is DTGVSQNPRHKITKRGQNVTFRCDPISEHNRLYWYRQTLGQGPEFLTYFQNEAQLEKSRLLSDRFSAERPKGSFSTLEIQRTEQGDSAMYLCASSRQGRGNSPLHFGNGTRLTVT.

This clone appeared a few times. The chain has TRBV5-1 and TRBJ1-2; D ambiguous. There are 15 residues in the CDR3. Trimming stripped 5 bases from V and 0 bases from J, with 14 bases between. Germline V CDR1 and CDR2: SGHRS, YFSETQ. CDR3 DNA: TGCGCCAGCAGGGCAGGTGAAATAGCTAACTATGGCTACACCTTC. Its translation is CASRAGEIANYGYTF.

The chain recombines TRBV18 with TRBJ1-5; 9 bases map to TRBD1. Germline V gene data show CDR1 as KGHSH and CDR2 as LQKENI. This CDR3 has 15 residues. J was trimmed by 7 bases and V by 0 bases; bases with no gene match: 4. CDR3 residues: CASSPPGQGRQPQHF. DNA of the CDR3: TGTGCCAGCTCACCACCGGGACAGGGCCGACAGCCCCAGCATTTT.

The genes are TRBV11-2 and TRBJ2-3; 9 positions agree with TRBD2. The CDR3 runs to 15 residues. V shed 3 bases, J shed 6 bases, and the junction held 7 bases outside the gene matches. The germline V gene encodes CDR1 SGHAT and CDR2 FQNNGV. This CDR3 reads CASSLPRGGGDTQYF. The CDR3 nucleotides are TGTGCCAGCAGCTTGCCGCGGGGGGGCGGGGATACGCAGTATTTT.

This clone was seen more than once but under ten times. V is TRBV19 and J is TRBJ2-1; tentatively, D is TRBD2 (5 bases). Germline V gene lookup returns CDR1 LNHDA and CDR2 SQIVND (reference sequence). CDR3 size: 17 residues. V was pared by 3 bases and J by 6 bases, with 21 bases between. The CDR3 nucleotides read TGTGCCAGTAGTATTCAGGAGGTCCGGAGTGTGCGCAATGAGCAGTTCTTC. Translation: CASSIQEVRSVRNEQFF.